The T cell receptor beta chain described here comes from a study of graft-versus-host responses after intestinal transplantation. Study-wide background: Every recipient underwent anti-thymocyte globulin induction, then tacrolimus and steroids for approximately three years. Study findings and constraints: High graft-versus-host to host-versus-graft T cell clonal ratios marked allografts of patients with graft-donor macrochimerism.

Profiling relied on immunoSEQ multiplex PCR, and the TCRdb table lists in-frame clones only, not all of them. The sample records tens of thousands of clones, around 92% being singletons. The CDR3 is made up of 13 amino acids. Germline V gene sequence: CDR1 SGHAT, CDR2 FQNNGV. The V and J ends lost 5 bases and 5 bases respectively, with 10 bases between them. For this clone: The antigen is unknown.

This sequence originates from a human patient who received an intestinal transplant, so some T cells may come from the graft donor. The V call is TRBV11-2, the J call TRBJ2-4, with a tentative D call TRBD1 (6 bases). The specimen comprised PBMCs, sampled 98 days after intestinal transplantation. CDR3: CASSRQAENIQYF. Written as DNA, the CDR3 is TGTGCCAGCAGCAGACAGGCAGAAAACATTCAGTACTTC.